The sequence of this T cell receptor beta chain was determined in a study of CD4 T cells in relation to SARS-CoV-2 and coronaviruses. Unexposed donor CD4+ T cells date from 2011-2018, before the COVID-19 pandemic. The cells were cultured for about 10 days before CD4+ T cells were isolated. Worth noting for this clone: Its antigen is as yet unknown.

Germline-derived CDR1 and CDR2 are SEHNR and FQNEAQ (reference sequence). There are 17 residues in the CDR3. Trimming stripped 4 bases from V and 3 bases from J, with 19 bases between. Produced via immunoSEQ multiplex PCR; TCRdb's table is partial and in-frame only. Of approximately 25,000 clones listed, more than 75% were seen once; the top ten hold about 14%. The sample taken for sequencing was CD4+ T cells from PBMCs, cultured in vitro. This clonotype was sampled from a human donor in good health. V and J are TRBV7-9 and TRBJ2-4, with D perhaps assigned TRBD1 or TRBD2 (6 bases each). The chain's CDR3 is CASSSYLRGVGKNIQYF. The CDR3 region has the DNA TGTGCCAGCAGCTCCTATTTAAGGGGGGTAGGCAAAAACATTCAGTACTTC.